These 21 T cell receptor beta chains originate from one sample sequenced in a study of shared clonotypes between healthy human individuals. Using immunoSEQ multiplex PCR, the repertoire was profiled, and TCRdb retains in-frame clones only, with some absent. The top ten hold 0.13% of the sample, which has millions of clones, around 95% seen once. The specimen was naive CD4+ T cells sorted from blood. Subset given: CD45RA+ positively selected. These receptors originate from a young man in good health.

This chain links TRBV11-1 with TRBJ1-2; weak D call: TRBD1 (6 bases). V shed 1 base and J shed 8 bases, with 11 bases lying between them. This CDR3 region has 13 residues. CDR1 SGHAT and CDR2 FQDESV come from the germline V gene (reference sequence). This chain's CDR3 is CASSLGQAEGYTF. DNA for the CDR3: TGTGCCAGCAGCTTAGGACAGGCGGAAGGCTACACCTTC.

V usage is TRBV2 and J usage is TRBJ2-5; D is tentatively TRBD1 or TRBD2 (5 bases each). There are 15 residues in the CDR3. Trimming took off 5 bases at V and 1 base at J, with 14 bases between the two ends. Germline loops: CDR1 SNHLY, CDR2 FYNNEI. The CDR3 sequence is CASSLGGTTQETQYF. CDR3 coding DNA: TGTGCCAGCAGTCTCGGTGGGACGACCCAAGAGACCCAGTACTTC.

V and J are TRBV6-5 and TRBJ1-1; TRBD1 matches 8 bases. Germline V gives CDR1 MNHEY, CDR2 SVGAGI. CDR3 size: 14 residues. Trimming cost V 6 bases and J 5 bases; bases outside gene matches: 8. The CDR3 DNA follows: TGTGCCAGCAGACGTGGGACAGGAGGGACTGAAGCTTTCTTT. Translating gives CASRRGTGGTEAFF.

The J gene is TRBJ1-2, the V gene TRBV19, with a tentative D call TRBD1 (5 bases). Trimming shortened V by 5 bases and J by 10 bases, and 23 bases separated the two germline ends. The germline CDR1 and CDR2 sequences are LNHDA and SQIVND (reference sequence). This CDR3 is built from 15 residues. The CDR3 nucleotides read TGTGCCAGTAGTCCCCGACAGACCAGCAGTGTGGACTACACCTTC. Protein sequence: CASSPRQTSSVDYTF.

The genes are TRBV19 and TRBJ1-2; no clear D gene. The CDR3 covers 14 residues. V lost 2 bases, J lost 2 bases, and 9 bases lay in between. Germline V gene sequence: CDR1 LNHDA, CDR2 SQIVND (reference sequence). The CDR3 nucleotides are TGTGCCAGTAGTATATTGTTAGACAACTATGGCTACACCTTC. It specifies CASSILLDNYGYTF.

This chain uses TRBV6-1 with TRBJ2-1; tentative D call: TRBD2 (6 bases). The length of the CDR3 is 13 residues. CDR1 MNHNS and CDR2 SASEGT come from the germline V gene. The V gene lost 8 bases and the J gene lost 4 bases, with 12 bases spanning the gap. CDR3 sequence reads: CASGLTPYNEQFF. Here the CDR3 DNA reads TGTGCCAGCGGACTAACACCATACAATGAGCAGTTCTTC.

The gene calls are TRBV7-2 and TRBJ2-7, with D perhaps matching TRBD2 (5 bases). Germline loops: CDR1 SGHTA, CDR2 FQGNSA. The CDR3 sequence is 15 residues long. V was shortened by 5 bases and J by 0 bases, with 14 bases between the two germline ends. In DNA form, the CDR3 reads TGTGCCAGCAGCCCCCCAGAACGGGGCTCCTACGAGCAGTACTTC. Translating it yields CASSPPERGSYEQYF.

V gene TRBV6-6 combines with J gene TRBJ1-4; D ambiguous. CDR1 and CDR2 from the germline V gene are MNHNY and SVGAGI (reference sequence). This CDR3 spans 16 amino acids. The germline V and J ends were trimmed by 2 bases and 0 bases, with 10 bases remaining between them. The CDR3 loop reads CASSYVAEPTNEKLFF. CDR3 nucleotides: TGTGCCAGCAGTTACGTGGCAGAACCAACTAATGAAAAACTGTTTTTT.

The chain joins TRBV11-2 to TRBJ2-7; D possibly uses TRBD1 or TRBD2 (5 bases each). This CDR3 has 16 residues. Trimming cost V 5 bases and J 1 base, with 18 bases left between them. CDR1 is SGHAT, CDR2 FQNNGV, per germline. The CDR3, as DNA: TGTGCCAGCAGCCCACGGGACGCCGGGGTATCCTACGAGCAGTACTTC. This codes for CASSPRDAGVSYEQYF.

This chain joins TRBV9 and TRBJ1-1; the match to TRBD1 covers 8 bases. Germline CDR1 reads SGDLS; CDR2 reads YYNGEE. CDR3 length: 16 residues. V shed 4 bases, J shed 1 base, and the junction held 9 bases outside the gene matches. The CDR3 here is CASSPGTGGGNTEAFF. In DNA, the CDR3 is TGTGCCAGCAGCCCCGGGACAGGCGGAGGGAACACTGAAGCTTTCTTT.

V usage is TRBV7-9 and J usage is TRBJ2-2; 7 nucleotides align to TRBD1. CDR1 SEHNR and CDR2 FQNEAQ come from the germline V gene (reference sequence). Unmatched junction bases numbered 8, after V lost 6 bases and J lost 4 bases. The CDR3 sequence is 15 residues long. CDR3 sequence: CASRVQAGGTGELFF. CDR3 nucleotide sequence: TGTGCCAGCAGGGTGCAAGCAGGGGGCACCGGGGAGCTGTTTTTT.

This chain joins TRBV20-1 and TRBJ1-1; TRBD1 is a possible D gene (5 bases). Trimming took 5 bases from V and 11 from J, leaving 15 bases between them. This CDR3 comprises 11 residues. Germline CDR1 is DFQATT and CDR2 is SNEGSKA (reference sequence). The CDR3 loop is CSAAGTVDAFF. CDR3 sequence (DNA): TGCAGTGCTGCCGGGACGGTCGATGCTTTCTTT.

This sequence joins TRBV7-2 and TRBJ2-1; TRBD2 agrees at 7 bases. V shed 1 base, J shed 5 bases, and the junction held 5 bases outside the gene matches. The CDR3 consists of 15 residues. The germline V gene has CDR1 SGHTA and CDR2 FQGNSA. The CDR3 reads CASSLDPSGDNEQFF. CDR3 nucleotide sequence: TGTGCCAGCAGCTTAGACCCTAGCGGCGACAATGAGCAGTTCTTC.

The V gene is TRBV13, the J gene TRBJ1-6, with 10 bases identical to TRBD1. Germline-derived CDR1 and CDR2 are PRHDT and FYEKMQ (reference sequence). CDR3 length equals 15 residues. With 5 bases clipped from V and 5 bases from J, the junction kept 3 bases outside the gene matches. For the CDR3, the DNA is TGTGCCAGCAGCCGGGACAGGGGAAATAATTCACCCCTCCACTTT. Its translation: CASSRDRGNNSPLHF.

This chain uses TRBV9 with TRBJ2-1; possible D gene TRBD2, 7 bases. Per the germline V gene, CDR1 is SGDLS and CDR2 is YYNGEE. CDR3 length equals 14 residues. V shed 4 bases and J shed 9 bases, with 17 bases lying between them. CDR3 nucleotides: TGTGCCAGCAGCCAACTAGCGACAGGCAGTGAGCAGTTCTTC. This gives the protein CASSQLATGSEQFF.

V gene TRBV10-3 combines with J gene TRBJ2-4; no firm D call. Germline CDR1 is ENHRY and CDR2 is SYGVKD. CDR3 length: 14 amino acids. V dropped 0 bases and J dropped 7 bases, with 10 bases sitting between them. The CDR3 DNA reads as TGTGCCATCAGTGAGTCGAGCGTGGGTAACATTCAGTACTTC. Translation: CAISESSVGNIQYF.

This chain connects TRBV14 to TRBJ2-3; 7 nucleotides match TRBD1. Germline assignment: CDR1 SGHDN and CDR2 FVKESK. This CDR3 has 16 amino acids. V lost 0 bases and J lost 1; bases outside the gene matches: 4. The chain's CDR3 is CASSQDRDRGTDTQYF. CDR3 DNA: TGTGCCAGCAGCCAAGATAGGGACAGAGGCACAGATACGCAGTATTTT.

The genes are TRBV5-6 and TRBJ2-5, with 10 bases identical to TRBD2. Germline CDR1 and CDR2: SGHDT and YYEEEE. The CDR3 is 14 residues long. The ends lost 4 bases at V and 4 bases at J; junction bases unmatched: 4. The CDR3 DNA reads TGTGCCAGCAGCCATCTAGCGGGGGCAGAGACCCAGTACTTC. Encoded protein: CASSHLAGAETQYF.

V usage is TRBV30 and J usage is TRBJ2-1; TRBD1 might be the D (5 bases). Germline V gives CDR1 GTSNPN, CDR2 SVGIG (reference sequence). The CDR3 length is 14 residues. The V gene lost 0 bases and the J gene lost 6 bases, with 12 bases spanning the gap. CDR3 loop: CAWSVQQASNEQFF. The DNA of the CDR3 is TGTGCCTGGAGTGTACAACAGGCAAGCAATGAGCAGTTCTTC. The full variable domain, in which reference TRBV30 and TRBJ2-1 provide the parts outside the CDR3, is SQTIHQWPATLVQPVGSPLSLECTVEGTSNPNLYWYRQAAGRGLQLLFYSVGIGQISSEVPQNLSASRPQDRQFILSSKKLLLSDSGFYLCAWSVQQASNEQFFGPGTRLTVL.

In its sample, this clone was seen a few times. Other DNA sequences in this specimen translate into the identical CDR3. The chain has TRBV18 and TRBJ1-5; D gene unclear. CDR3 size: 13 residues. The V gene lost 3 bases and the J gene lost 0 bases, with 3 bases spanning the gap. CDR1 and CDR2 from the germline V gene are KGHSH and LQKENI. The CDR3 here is CASSPGSNQPQHF. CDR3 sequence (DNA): TGTGCCAGCTCACCGGGTAGCAATCAGCCCCAGCATTTT.

For the CDR3, the DNA is TGTGCCAGCTCTCAAACAGGTGGCGGGGAGCTGTTTTTT. Protein: CASSQTGGGELFF. V is TRBV18 and J is TRBJ2-2; possible D gene TRBD1, 5 bases. V was trimmed by 6 bases and J by 7 bases, leaving 12 bases between them. CDR1 is KGHSH, CDR2 LQKENI, per germline. The CDR3 is made up of 13 amino acids.